The clone carrying this TCR beta chain was detected only a few times. Its antigen is unidentified. This record belongs to a study of T-cell memory formation after mild COVID-19. The study's findings and limits: Day 15 to 85 contractors were CD4/CD8 balanced; later expanders leaned CD4+.

TCRdb re-analysed the 5' RACE reads in MiXCR, keeping a single row per CDR3 protein. The sample records 150,000 to 200,000 distinct CDR3 sequences, about 9.9% being singletons. Germline V lookup: CDR1 DFQATT, CDR2 SNEGSKA (reference sequence). With 5 bases removed from V and 0 bases from J, the gap between germline ends came to 11 bases. This CDR3 is built from 14 residues. The sample taken for sequencing was PBMCs or a T cell subset sorted from them (not recorded which). This clonotype was sampled from a man aged 18-30 years who had mild COVID-19 (a few samples of this study predate the infection). Cell type and time point are not known. The chain links TRBV20-1 to TRBJ2-4, with D possibly being TRBD1 (6 bases). CDR3 coding DNA: TGCAGTGCTCCCGGACAGTTAGCCAAAAACATTCAGTACTTC. Encoded protein: CSAPGQLAKNIQYF.